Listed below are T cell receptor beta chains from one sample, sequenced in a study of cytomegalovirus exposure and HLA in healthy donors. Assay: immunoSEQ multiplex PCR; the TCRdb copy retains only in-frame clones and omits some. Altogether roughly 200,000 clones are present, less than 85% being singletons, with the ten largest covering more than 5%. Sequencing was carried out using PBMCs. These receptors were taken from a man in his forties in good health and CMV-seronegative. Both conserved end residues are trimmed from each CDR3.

ASSLDRNTIY,TRBV7-2,TRBJ1-3
ASSADRRATGELF,TRBV27,TRBJ2-2
ASSLVEYTDTQY,TRBV5-6,TRBJ2-3
ASSPQGTTNEKLF,TRBV18,TRBJ1-4
ASSLEEGSNYGYT,TRBV7-6,TRBJ1-2
ASSLYGPGGGADTQY,TRBV4-1,TRBJ2-3
ASSPGQGNEQF,TRBV6-5,TRBJ2-1
ASSEGYAADTQY,TRBV5-6,TRBJ2-3
ASSGTYQETQY,TRBV6-1,TRBJ2-5
ASSPGRNQPQH,TRBV7-9,TRBJ1-5
ASSEGQPVFLQY,TRBV25-1,TRBJ2-5
ASSASGASNEKLF,TRBV7-2,TRBJ1-4
ASEARKSGTGELF,TRBV6-1,TRBJ2-2
ASPYDRDYNEQF,TRBV27,TRBJ2-1
ASSSGVGSGSNQPQH,TRBV7-9,TRBJ1-5
ASSFIDYGYT,TRBV11-2,TRBJ1-2
ASSIRTGGYWNEQF,TRBV19,TRBJ2-1
ASSYLTGGNEQF,TRBV11-2,TRBJ2-1
ASSFSTTRGTDTQY,TRBV7-9,TRBJ2-3
ASSIGDRGTDTQY,TRBV19,TRBJ2-3
ASSLVSGVKEAF,TRBV5-1,TRBJ1-1
ASQEQGGDTQY,TRBV5-1,TRBJ2-3
ASSPRDSGGQETQY,TRBV18,TRBJ2-5
ASHGGDPTDTQY,TRBV10-1,TRBJ2-3
AWRQNPARYGYT,TRBV30,TRBJ1-2
ASSITDRGLNEQF,TRBV7-7,TRBJ2-1
ASEDSSWRFHTEAF,TRBV5-6,TRBJ1-1
ASTFRENTGELF,TRBV5-6,TRBJ2-2
ASSNRLAGGYEQY,TRBV19,TRBJ2-7
ASSPETSQETQY,TRBV5-4,TRBJ2-5
ASSSGTIGNYNEQY,TRBV7-8,TRBJ2-7
ASSLIDGEAQY,TRBV7-9,TRBJ2-5
ASSPIREGYT,TRBV18,TRBJ1-2
AWSGQGATEAF,TRBV30,TRBJ1-1
ASSQALAGANTGELF,TRBV4-1,TRBJ2-2
ASSSEGRNTEAF,TRBV6-5,TRBJ1-1
ASSSYRGWLTPDTQY,TRBV7-9,TRBJ2-3
ASSQLGGPGTDTQY,TRBV4-3,TRBJ2-3
AWSPIDRMNTGELF,TRBV30,TRBJ2-2
ASSYGPGGGQPQH,TRBV5-6,TRBJ1-5
ASSLARGPQY,TRBV5-6,TRBJ2-7
ASRPTAYSGNTIY,TRBV5-1,TRBJ1-3
ASSYDRVLRDSPLH,TRBV6-5,TRBJ1-6
ASSLSPDTQY,TRBV7-2,TRBJ2-3
ASSERRTVTGELF,TRBV10-1,TRBJ2-2
ASSLRTGNNEKLF,TRBV5-1,TRBJ1-4
SATIDRAGDYGYT,TRBV29-1,TRBJ1-2
SVGLAGSYEQY,TRBV29-1,TRBJ2-7
ASSASLAASYEQY,TRBV5-4,TRBJ2-7
ASSPGLAGGPRTDTQY,TRBV5-1,TRBJ2-3
ASSPPPGENEQF,TRBV18,TRBJ2-1
ASSLAAGVGEQY,TRBV7-8,TRBJ2-7
ASSQGSPRANSPLH,TRBV4-3,TRBJ1-6